This entry lists 21 T cell receptor beta chains sequenced from one sample in a study of control samples from healthy donors and cancer patients. Data came from immunoSEQ multiplex PCR; TCRdb stores just in-frame clones and leaves some out. The table shows around 130,000 clones, with roughly 89% occurring only once. Sample: PBMCs. The receptors come from a man aged 45-65 years with head and neck cancer.

The rearrangement links TRBV28 to TRBJ1-2, with TRBD1 matching over 8 bases. V lost 3 bases and J lost 8; bases outside the gene matches: 5. Germline V lookup: CDR1 MDHEN, CDR2 SYDVKM. The length of the CDR3 is 13 residues. The CDR3 sequence is CASSFQGARGYTF. The CDR3 DNA follows: TGTGCCAGCAGTTTCCAGGGGGCGAGGGGCTACACCTTC.

The V gene is TRBV4-1, the J gene TRBJ1-2, with 10 bases fitting TRBD1. The CDR3 contains 15 residues. V shed 4 bases, J shed 6 bases, and the junction held 8 bases outside the gene matches. The V gene's germline CDR1 is MGHRA and CDR2 YSYEKL. CDR3 DNA: TGCGCCAGCAGCCTCTCGGGACAGGGGTTCAATGGCTACACCTTC. This codes for CASSLSGQGFNGYTF.

The chain uses TRBV5-6 and TRBJ1-2; tentatively, D is TRBD1 (5 bases). This CDR3 contains 12 residues. V lost 2 bases and J lost 8, with 10 bases in between. Germline lookup yields CDR1 SGHDT and CDR2 YYEEEE. CDR3 in DNA: TGTGCCAGCAGCTTCCTTGGGGGAGGCTACACCTTC. It translates to CASSFLGGGYTF.

The sample holds one count of this clone. The gene calls are TRBV9 and TRBJ1-4; 9 nucleotides line up with TRBD1. This CDR3 spans 16 amino acids. Losses at the gene ends were 0 bases for V and 4 bases for J; bases not matched to a gene: 4. Germline CDR1 SGDLS, CDR2 YYNGEE. Written as DNA, the CDR3 is TGTGCCAGCAGCGTAGGGGACAGGGCCCGTAATGAAAAACTGTTTTTT. It is translated as CASSVGDRARNEKLFF.

The rearrangement uses TRBV24-1 and TRBJ2-1; 7 bases line up with TRBD2. This CDR3 has 15 residues. Trimming cost V 7 bases and J 5 bases; bases outside gene matches: 10. Germline V gives CDR1 KGHDR, CDR2 SFDVKD. The chain's CDR3 is CATSPSGEGHNEQFF. Written as DNA, the CDR3 is TGTGCCACCAGCCCGAGCGGGGAGGGGCACAATGAGCAGTTCTTC.

This chain links TRBV6-4 with TRBJ2-5; 12 nucleotides match TRBD2. The germline V gene encodes CDR1 MRHNA and CDR2 SNTAGT. The CDR3 is 16 amino acids. V gave up 5 bases and J gave up 5 bases; unmatched junction bases: 9. In DNA form, the CDR3 reads TGTGCCAGCAGTCAACCGGGACTAGCGGGTCGGGAGACCCAGTACTTC. It translates to CASSQPGLAGRETQYF.

This sequence joins TRBV6-6 and TRBJ2-7; the D gene is possibly TRBD1 (5 bases). Germline assignment: CDR1 MNHNY and CDR2 SVGAGI (reference sequence). V lost 2 bases, J lost 3 bases, and 8 bases lay in between. The CDR3 has 13 amino acids. The CDR3 DNA sequence: TGTGCCAGCAGTTACACCGACAGCTACGAGCAGTACTTC. It translates to CASSYTDSYEQYF.

To note about this clone: This same CDR3 is encoded by further DNA sequences in the sample. This rearrangement joins TRBV18 to TRBJ2-2; the D gene is possibly TRBD1 (5 bases). Trimming pared 3 bases from V and 4 bases from J, leaving 6 bases between. From germline, CDR1 is KGHSH and CDR2 LQKENI. The CDR3 runs 13 residues. The CDR3 sequence is CASSPQGTGELFF. DNA for the CDR3: TGTGCCAGCTCACCCCAGGGCACCGGGGAGCTGTTTTTT.

The CDR3 loop is CASRIGGQSLYGYTF. The CDR3 DNA reads TGTGCCAGTAGGATCGGGGGACAGAGTCTCTATGGCTACACCTTC. The chain couples TRBV19 to TRBJ1-2, with TRBD1 identical over 7 bases. Trimming cost V 6 bases and J 4 bases; bases outside gene matches: 11. The CDR3 contains 15 residues. From germline, CDR1 is LNHDA and CDR2 SQIVND (reference sequence).

The gene calls are TRBV5-8 and TRBJ1-3, with 7 nucleotides matching TRBD1. The CDR3 is 13 amino acids. The J segment lost 8 bases and the V segment lost 5 bases, leaving 7 bases of the junction unmatched. The germline V gene has CDR1 SGHTS and CDR2 YDEGEE. CDR3 amino acids: CASRPQGEYTIYF. As DNA, the CDR3 is TGTGCCAGCAGGCCCCAGGGGGAATACACCATATATTTT.

The chain links TRBV5-4 to TRBJ2-3; D remains ambiguous. The germline V gene encodes CDR1 SGHNT and CDR2 YYREEE (reference sequence). V shed 4 bases and J shed 1 base, with 13 bases lying between them. This CDR3 region has 15 residues. CDR3 region: CASSPDLYRTDTQYF. In nucleotides, the CDR3 is TGTGCCAGCAGCCCGGACCTGTACCGCACAGATACGCAGTATTTT.

This clone has just a few counts. This chain joins TRBV3-1 (or the pseudogene TRBV3-2) and TRBJ1-1; TRBD1 aligns across 8 bases. The CDR3 runs 12 residues. CDR1 LGHDT and CDR2 YNNKEL come from the germline V gene (reference sequence). The trim removed 5 bases at V and 11 bases at J, leaving 7 bases unmatched. The chain's CDR3 is CASSFRTGLAFF. CDR3 coding DNA: TGTGCCAGCAGCTTCCGGACAGGGCTTGCTTTCTTT.

This clone appeared a single time. The rearrangement uses TRBV6-5 and TRBJ2-2, with TRBD2 matching 11 bases. This CDR3 has 15 residues. J gave up 7 bases and V 8 bases, and 9 bases lay outside the gene matches. The germline gives CDR1 MNHEY, CDR2 SVGAGI. The CDR3 coding sequence is TGTGCCAGCCCAGTTAGACTAGCGGGATACGGGGAGCTGTTTTTT. Translation: CASPVRLAGYGELFF.

The J gene is TRBJ2-7, the V gene TRBV12-3 or TRBV12-4, with D hard to call. Trimming took off 2 bases at V and 3 bases at J, with 5 bases between the two ends. This CDR3 is 12 amino acids long. Here the CDR3 DNA reads TGTGCCAGCAGTTTAATTAACTACGAGCAGTACTTC. This translates into CASSLINYEQYF.

The CDR3 nucleotides are TGTGCCAGCAGTTCTACTAGCGGCCCCACAGATACGCAGTATTTT. Protein sequence: CASSSTSGPTDTQYF. The chain joins TRBV9 to TRBJ2-3; 8 bases line up with TRBD2. CDR1 is SGDLS, CDR2 YYNGEE, per germline. The CDR3 sequence is 15 residues long. Losses at the gene ends were 5 bases for V and 2 bases for J; bases not matched to a gene: 7.

The V call is TRBV6-6, the J call TRBJ2-3; the D call may be TRBD1 or TRBD2 (5 bases each). Germline V gene data show CDR1 as MNHNY and CDR2 as SVGAGI (reference sequence). The V gene lost 0 bases and the J gene lost 5 bases, with 9 bases spanning the gap. CDR3 length: 14 amino acids. CDR3 region: CASSYSGTGDTQYF. Written as DNA, the CDR3 is TGTGCCAGCAGTTACTCAGGGACGGGAGATACGCAGTATTTT.

This rearrangement joins TRBV10-3 to TRBJ2-3, with D perhaps matching TRBD1 or TRBD2 (6 bases each). V lost 4 bases and J lost 0, with 14 bases in between. Germline lookup yields CDR1 ENHRY and CDR2 SYGVKD. The CDR3 covers 16 residues. CDR3 nucleotides: TGTGCCATCAGTGTTGATGGGGGGCTGAGCACAGATACGCAGTATTTT. Residues: CAISVDGGLSTDTQYF.

With respect to this clone: Other DNA sequences within the sample encode an identical CDR3. The chain is built from TRBV4-2 and TRBJ2-5, with a possible D match to TRBD2 (6 bases). The length of the CDR3 is 18 residues. V was cut by 3 bases and J by 3 bases, with 23 bases left in between. Germline V gives CDR1 LGHNA, CDR2 YNFKEQ. CDR3 protein: CASSQAQRAPLQEETQYF. The CDR3 bases are TGTGCCAGCAGCCAGGCCCAGCGGGCACCATTACAGGAAGAGACCCAGTACTTC.

Worth noting for this clone: Other nucleotide sequences from this sample produce the same CDR3. The V and J genes are TRBV7-2 and TRBJ1-1; D is undetermined. Per the germline V gene, CDR1 is SGHTA and CDR2 is FQGNSA. V lost 0 bases to trimming and J lost 0 bases, with 5 bases between them. The CDR3 has 14 residues. CDR3: CASSLAGLNTEAFF. CDR3 sequence (DNA): TGTGCCAGCAGCTTAGCCGGCCTGAACACTGAAGCTTTCTTT.

This sequence joins TRBV4-1 and TRBJ1-2; possible D gene TRBD1, 5 bases. V shed 3 bases and J shed 2 bases, with 13 bases lying between them. Germline CDR1 and CDR2: MGHRA and YSYEKL. The CDR3 is 15 amino acids. The CDR3 here is CASSQDPGTNYGYTF. In DNA, the CDR3 is TGCGCCAGCAGCCAGGACCCCGGGACGAACTATGGCTACACCTTC.

About this clone: At one boundary the junction diverges from the germline segment, which might be a read error. This chain uses TRBV7-9 with TRBJ2-2; D assignment may be TRBD1 or TRBD2 (6 bases each). CDR3 length: 15 residues. CDR1 is SEHNR, CDR2 FQNEAQ, per germline (reference sequence). DNA of the CDR3: TGTGCCAGCAGATTAGAGGGGGGTCCCACCGGGGAGCTGTTTTTT. Translation gives CASRLEGGPTGELFF. Combining the CDR3 with reference TRBV7-9 and TRBJ2-2 gives the whole variable domain DTGVSQNPRHKITKRGQNVTFRCDPISEHNRLYWYRQTLGQGPEFLTYFQNEAQLEKSRLLSDRFSAERPKGSFSTLEIQRTEQGDSAMYLCASRLEGGPTGELFFGEGSRLTVL.